This TCR beta chain was profiled in a study of blood T cell repertoires in COVID-19. TCRdb keeps only in-frame clones here, not all; method: immunoSEQ multiplex PCR. In the table there are tens of thousands of clones, more than 70% of which are singletons. CDR3 length equals 19 residues. Germline trimming cut 5 bases from V and 1 base from J; bases unmatched to any gene: 16. Looked up from germline, CDR1 is SEHNR and CDR2 is FQNEAQ (reference sequence). Sequenced input: peripheral blood. The source of this sequence is a woman over 75 with acute or convalescent COVID-19. The chain combines TRBV7-9 with TRBJ2-2; 7 bases are shared with TRBD2. The DNA for the CDR3 is TGTGCCAGCAGCCGAATGTCGGGCGGGAGCTTCCAGAACACCGGGGAGCTGTTTTTT. This sequence encodes CASSRMSGGSFQNTGELFF.